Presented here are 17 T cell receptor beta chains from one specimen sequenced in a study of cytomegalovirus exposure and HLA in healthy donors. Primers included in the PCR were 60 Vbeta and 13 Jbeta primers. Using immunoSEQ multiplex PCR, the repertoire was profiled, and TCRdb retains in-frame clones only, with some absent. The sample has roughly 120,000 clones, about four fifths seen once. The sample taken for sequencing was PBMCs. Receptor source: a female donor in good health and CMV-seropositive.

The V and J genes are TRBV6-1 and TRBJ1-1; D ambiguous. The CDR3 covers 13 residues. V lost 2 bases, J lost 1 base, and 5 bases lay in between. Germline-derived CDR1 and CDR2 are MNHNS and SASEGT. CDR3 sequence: CASSEQENTEAFF. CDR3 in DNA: TGTGCCAGCAGTGAACAGGAGAACACTGAAGCTTTCTTT.

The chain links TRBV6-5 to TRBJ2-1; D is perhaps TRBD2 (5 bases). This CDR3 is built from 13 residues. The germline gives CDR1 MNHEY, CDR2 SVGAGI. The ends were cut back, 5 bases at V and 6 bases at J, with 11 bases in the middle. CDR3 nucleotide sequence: TGTGCCAGCAGTCCTCGGGATTTCAATGAGCAGTTCTTC. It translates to CASSPRDFNEQFF.

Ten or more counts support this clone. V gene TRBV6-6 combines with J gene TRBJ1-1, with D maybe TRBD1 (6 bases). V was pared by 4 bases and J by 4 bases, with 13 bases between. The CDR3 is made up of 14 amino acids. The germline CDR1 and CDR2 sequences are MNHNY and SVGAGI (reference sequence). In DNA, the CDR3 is TGTGCCAGCAGTTCTCTCACAGGGAGCACTGAAGCTTTCTTT. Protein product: CASSSLTGSTEAFF.

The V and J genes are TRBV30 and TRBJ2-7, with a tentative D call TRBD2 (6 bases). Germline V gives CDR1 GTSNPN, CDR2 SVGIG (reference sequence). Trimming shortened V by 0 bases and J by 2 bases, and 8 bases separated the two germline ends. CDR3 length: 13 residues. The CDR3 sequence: CAWSVRLAYEQYF. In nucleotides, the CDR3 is TGTGCCTGGAGTGTACGACTAGCCTACGAGCAGTACTTC.

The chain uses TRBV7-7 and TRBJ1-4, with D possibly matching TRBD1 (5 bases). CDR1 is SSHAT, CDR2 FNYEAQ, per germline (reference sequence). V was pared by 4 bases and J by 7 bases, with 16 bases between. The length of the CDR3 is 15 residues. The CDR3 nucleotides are TGTGCCAGCAGCTCTAGACGGGCAAGGGGTGAAAAACTGTTTTTT. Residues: CASSSRRARGEKLFF.

The CDR3 reads CASSLISDRLAFEQYF. CDR3 sequence (DNA): TGTGCCAGCAGCTTAATCTCGGACAGGCTAGCTTTCGAGCAGTACTTC. The rearrangement links TRBV7-8 to TRBJ2-7, with 7 bases lining up with TRBD1. Germline V gene data show CDR1 as SGHVS and CDR2 as FQNEAQ. V lost 2 bases, J lost 6 bases, and 13 bases stayed unmatched. The CDR3 is 16 amino acids.

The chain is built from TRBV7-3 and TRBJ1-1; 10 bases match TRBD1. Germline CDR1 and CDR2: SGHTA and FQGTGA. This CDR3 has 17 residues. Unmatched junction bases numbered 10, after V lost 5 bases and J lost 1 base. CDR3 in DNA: TGTGCCAGCAGCGTCCGGGACAGGGGAGTCCCGAACACTGAAGCTTTCTTT. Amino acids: CASSVRDRGVPNTEAFF.

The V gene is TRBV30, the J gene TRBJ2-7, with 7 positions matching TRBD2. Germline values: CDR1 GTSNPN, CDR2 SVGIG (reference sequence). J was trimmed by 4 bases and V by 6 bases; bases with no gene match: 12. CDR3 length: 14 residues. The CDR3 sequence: CACRSPRGRYEQYF. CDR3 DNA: TGTGCCTGCCGCAGTCCGCGGGGGAGGTACGAGCAGTACTTC.

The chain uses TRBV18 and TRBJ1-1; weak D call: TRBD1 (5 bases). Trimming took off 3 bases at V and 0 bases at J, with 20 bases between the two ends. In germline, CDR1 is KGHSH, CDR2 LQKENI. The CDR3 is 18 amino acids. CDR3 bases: TGTGCCAGCTCACCGACGGCGTGGGGAGGGACCATGAACACTGAAGCTTTCTTT. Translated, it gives CASSPTAWGGTMNTEAFF.

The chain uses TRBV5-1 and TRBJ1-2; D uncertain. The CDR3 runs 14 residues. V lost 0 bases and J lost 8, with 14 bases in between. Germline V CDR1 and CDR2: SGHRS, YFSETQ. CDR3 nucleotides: TGCGCCAGCAGCTTGGCCAATCCGGGGTGGGGCTACACCTTC. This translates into CASSLANPGWGYTF.

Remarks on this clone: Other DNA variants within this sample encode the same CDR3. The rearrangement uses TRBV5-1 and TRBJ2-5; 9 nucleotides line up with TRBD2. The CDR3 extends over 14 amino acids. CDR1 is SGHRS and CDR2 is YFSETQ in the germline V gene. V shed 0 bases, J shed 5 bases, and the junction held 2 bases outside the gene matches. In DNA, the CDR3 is TGCGCCAGCAGCTTGGGGCTAGCGGGGGAGACCCAGTACTTC. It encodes CASSLGLAGETQYF.

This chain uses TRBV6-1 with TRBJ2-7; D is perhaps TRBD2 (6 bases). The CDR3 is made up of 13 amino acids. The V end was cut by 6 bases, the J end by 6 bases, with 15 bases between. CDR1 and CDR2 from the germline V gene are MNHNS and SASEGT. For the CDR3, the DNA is TGTGCCAGCAGGCGGGACGGCCCTGGCGAGCAGTACTTC. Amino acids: CASRRDGPGEQYF.

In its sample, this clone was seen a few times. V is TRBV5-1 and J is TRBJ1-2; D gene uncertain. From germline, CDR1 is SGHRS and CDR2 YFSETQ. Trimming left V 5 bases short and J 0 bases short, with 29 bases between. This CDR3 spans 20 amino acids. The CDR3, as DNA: TGCGCCAGCAGATCATCTCCATCCCCCCGACCCGGGGTCGCTAACTATGGCTACACCTTC. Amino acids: CASRSSPSPRPGVANYGYTF.

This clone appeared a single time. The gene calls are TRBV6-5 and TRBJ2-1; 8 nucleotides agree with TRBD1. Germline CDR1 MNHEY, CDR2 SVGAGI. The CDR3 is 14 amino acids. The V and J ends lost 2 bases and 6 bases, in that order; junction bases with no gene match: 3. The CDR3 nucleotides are TGTGCCAGCAGTTACAAACAGGGGGGCAATGAGCAGTTCTTC. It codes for CASSYKQGGNEQFF.

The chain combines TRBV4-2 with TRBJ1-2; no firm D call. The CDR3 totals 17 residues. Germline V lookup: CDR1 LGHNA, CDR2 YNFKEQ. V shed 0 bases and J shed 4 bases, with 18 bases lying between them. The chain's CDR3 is CASSQDPTSPGFYGYTF. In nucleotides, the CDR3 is TGTGCCAGCAGCCAAGACCCGACAAGCCCAGGATTCTATGGCTACACCTTC.

The CDR3 nucleotides are TGTGCCAGCAGGGGCGGGGGGAATGCGGAGACCCAGTACTTC. It encodes CASRGGGNAETQYF. The gene calls are TRBV2 and TRBJ2-5; TRBD2 agrees at 8 bases. Germline CDR1 SNHLY, CDR2 FYNNEI. The CDR3 consists of 14 residues. J gave up 5 bases and V 6 bases, and 8 bases lay outside the gene matches.

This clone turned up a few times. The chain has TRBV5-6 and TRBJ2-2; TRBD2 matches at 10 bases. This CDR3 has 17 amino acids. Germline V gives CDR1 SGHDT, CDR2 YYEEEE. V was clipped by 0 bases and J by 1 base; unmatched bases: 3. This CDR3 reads CASSLGLAGVNTGELFF. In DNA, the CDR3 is TGTGCCAGCAGCTTGGGGCTAGCGGGGGTGAACACCGGGGAGCTGTTTTTT.